Listed below are T cell receptor beta chains from one sample, sequenced in a study of identical twins. TCRdb processed the 5' RACE reads anew with MiXCR; each CDR3 protein has one entry. The profile shows approximately 590,000 distinct CDR3 sequences, approximately 9.6% of them singletons. This sample also appeared in a second study, on yellow fever vaccine responses in identical twins.

The sample was PBMCs. These receptors were collected from a woman aged 18-30 years in good health. CDR3s include the opening cysteine and the closing phenylalanine or tryptophan. Fields, in order: V gene, D gene, J gene, clone size, CDR3 protein, CDR3 DNA. D genes are given only for firm matches. Size values are once, few and many counts, or a class for expanded clones, and some rows have none.

TRBV18,-,TRBJ2-5,-,CASSPPSGSETQYF,TGTGCCAGCTCACCACCGTCAGGCAGCGAGACCCAGTACTTC
TRBV4-2,-,TRBJ2-7,few,CASSASPQPHEQYF,TGTGCCAGCAGCGCAAGCCCCCAACCCCACGAGCAGTACTTC
TRBV2,-,TRBJ2-7,-,CASSAHLDLEQYF,TGTGCCAGCAGTGCTCATCTAGACCTAGAGCAGTACTTC
TRBV29-1,-,TRBJ1-1,few,CSVVWGSMNTEAFF,TGCAGCGTTGTTTGGGGATCTATGAACACTGAAGCTTTCTTT
TRBV6-1,TRBD1,TRBJ2-4,few,CASSTSPGQGAKNIQYF,TGTGCCAGCAGTACCTCTCCAGGACAGGGGGCCAAAAACATTCAGTACTTC
TRBV6-1,-,TRBJ1-1,-,CASRTQGMNTEAFF,TGTGCCAGCAGAACTCAGGGGATGAACACTGAAGCTTTCTTT
TRBV5-1,-,TRBJ1-5,few,CASSPGSHSNQPQHF,TGCGCCAGCAGCCCCGGGAGCCATAGCAATCAGCCCCAGCATTTT
TRBV19,TRBD2,TRBJ2-5,-,CASSSRGEGRETQYF,TGTGCCAGTAGTTCGCGGGGGGAGGGTCGGGAGACCCAGTACTTC
TRBV7-9,TRBD2,TRBJ2-1,-,CASSGGLAGDLHNEQFF,TGTGCCAGCAGCGGCGGACTAGCGGGGGATCTCCACAATGAGCAGTTCTTC
TRBV14,TRBD1,TRBJ2-1,-,CASSQFNRGYNEQFF,TGTGCCAGCAGCCAATTTAACAGGGGCTACAATGAGCAGTTCTTC
TRBV7-2,-,TRBJ2-7,few,CASSPQAGSSYEQYF,TGTGCCAGCAGCCCCCAAGCGGGCAGCTCCTACGAGCAGTACTTC
TRBV6-2/TRBV6-3,TRBD2,TRBJ2-7,-,CASSYSGLAGPEQYF,TGTGCCAGCAGTTACTCGGGACTAGCGGGTCCCGAGCAGTACTTC
TRBV24-1,TRBD1,TRBJ2-3,-,CATSDMTGSSTDTQYF,TGTGCCACCAGTGACATGACAGGGAGTAGCACAGATACGCAGTATTTT
TRBV4-3,-,TRBJ2-7,few,CASSQGWSGSSYEQYF,TGCGCCAGCAGCCAAGGGTGGTCGGGGAGCTCCTACGAGCAGTACTTC
TRBV5-1,TRBD2,TRBJ2-3,few,CASSSASGGALGTDTQYF,TGCGCCAGCAGCTCTGCTAGCGGGGGGGCCCTTGGCACAGATACGCAGTATTTT
TRBV20-1,-,TRBJ2-7,many,CSARGGMESEQYF,TGCAGTGCTAGAGGGGGGATGGAATCCGAGCAGTACTTC
TRBV5-8,TRBD1,TRBJ2-1,many,CASSLTGGPSYNEQFF,TGTGCCAGCAGCCTGACAGGGGGTCCATCCTACAATGAGCAGTTCTTC
TRBV6-2/TRBV6-3,TRBD2,TRBJ2-1,few,CASSYWTSGNHEQFF,TGTGCCAGCAGTTACTGGACTAGCGGGAACCATGAGCAGTTCTTC
TRBV29-1,TRBD2,TRBJ2-7,-,CSVDGRLAGANEQYF,TGCAGCGTTGATGGTAGACTAGCGGGAGCAAATGAGCAGTACTTC
TRBV5-8,-,TRBJ2-1,few,CASSLAGAGSSYNEQFF,TGTGCCAGCAGCTTGGCCGGGGCGGGGAGCTCCTACAATGAGCAGTTCTTC
TRBV20-1,TRBD2,TRBJ2-7,-,CSARGPGLAEEQYF,TGCAGTGCTAGAGGCCCTGGACTAGCGGAAGAGCAGTACTTC
TRBV6-2/TRBV6-3,TRBD2,TRBJ2-7,-,CASSYDGLAELYEQYF,TGTGCCAGCAGTTACGACGGACTAGCGGAACTCTACGAGCAGTACTTC
TRBV6-2/TRBV6-3,TRBD2,TRBJ2-1,few,CASSYLGGRANGEQFF,TGTGCCAGCAGTTATCTAGGCGGGAGGGCCAATGGTGAGCAGTTCTTC
TRBV20-1,TRBD1,TRBJ2-7,few,CSAVGQGVEQYF,TGCAGTGCGGTGGGACAGGGGGTCGAGCAGTACTTC
TRBV29-1,-,TRBJ2-2,few,CSVVRGATGELFF,TGCAGCGTTGTCAGGGGGGCCACCGGGGAGCTGTTTTTT
TRBV29-1,-,TRBJ2-7,-,CSVMGGTISYEQYF,TGCAGCGTCATGGGCGGAACTATCTCCTACGAGCAGTACTTC
TRBV12-3/TRBV12-4,-,TRBJ1-5,many,CASSSGPVVAQHF,TGTGCCAGCAGTTCGGGACCGGTCGTGGCCCAGCATTTT
TRBV29-1,-,TRBJ2-5,once,CSVEGIARGETQYF,TGCAGCGTTGAAGGGATAGCGAGGGGGGAGACCCAGTACTTC
TRBV6-2/TRBV6-3,TRBD1,TRBJ2-1,-,CASSPWTGPNEQFF,TGTGCCAGCAGCCCCTGGACAGGGCCGAATGAGCAGTTCTTC
TRBV5-1,-,TRBJ2-4,-,CASSSVGEKTKNIQYF,TGCGCCAGCAGCTCCGTAGGGGAAAAGACCAAAAACATTCAGTACTTC
TRBV11-2,TRBD2,TRBJ2-1,once,CASSPRGKAGGPGNVQFF,TGTGCCAGCAGCCCACGGGGTAAAGCGGGAGGGCCGGGCAATGTGCAGTTCTTC
TRBV7-2,TRBD2,TRBJ2-7,-,CASGGRESYEQYF,TGTGCCAGCGGCGGGAGGGAATCCTACGAGCAGTACTTC
TRBV7-9,-,TRBJ2-7,few,CASNRGPRSEQYF,TGTGCCAGCAACCGGGGCCCCCGGAGCGAGCAGTACTTC
TRBV12-3/TRBV12-4,-,TRBJ2-2,few,CASSLARFTGELFF,TGTGCCAGCAGTTTAGCGCGATTTACCGGGGAGCTGTTTTTT
TRBV11-2,-,TRBJ2-3,many,CASSLVGVVDTQYF,TGTGCCAGCAGCTTAGTTGGGGTGGTAGATACGCAGTATTTT
TRBV4-3,TRBD2,TRBJ2-7,-,CASSQDRLGTSGYEQYF,TGCGCCAGCAGCCAAGATAGGTTGGGGACTAGTGGTTACGAGCAGTACTTC
TRBV2,TRBD1,TRBJ2-3,-,CASGVGQNTDTQYF,TGTGCCAGCGGGGTGGGACAGAACACAGATACGCAGTATTTT
TRBV18,-,TRBJ2-1,-,CASSPRASSFGWDEQFF,TGTGCCAGCTCACCTCGGGCTTCATCTTTCGGTTGGGATGAGCAGTTCTTC
TRBV7-6,TRBD2,TRBJ2-7,few,CASSLGGRSSATYEQYF,TGTGCCAGCAGCTTAGGCGGGAGGTCCTCGGCAACCTACGAGCAGTACTTC
TRBV18,TRBD2,TRBJ2-1,few,CASSPSSGNEQFF,TGTGCCAGCTCACCTTCTAGCGGGAATGAGCAGTTCTTC
TRBV4-3,-,TRBJ2-1,-,CASSQVGVRGRNEQFF,TGCGCCAGCAGCCAAGTAGGGGTTAGGGGAAGAAATGAGCAGTTCTTC
TRBV7-8,TRBD1,TRBJ1-1,many,CASSYTGTGGWFLNTEAFF,TGTGCCAGCAGCTACACGGGGACAGGCGGTTGGTTCTTGAACACTGAAGCTTTCTTT
TRBV29-1,-,TRBJ1-1,-,CSVDKQLNTEAFF,TGCAGCGTTGACAAGCAGCTGAACACTGAAGCTTTCTTT
TRBV6-2/TRBV6-3,-,TRBJ2-3,-,CASRPPHWDEDTDTQYF,TGTGCCAGCAGACCTCCGCATTGGGACGAGGACACAGATACGCAGTATTTT
TRBV10-3,TRBD1,TRBJ2-2,few,CAIQDPTGITGELFF,TGTGCCATCCAGGACCCGACAGGGATCACCGGGGAGCTGTTTTTT
TRBV12-3/TRBV12-4,-,TRBJ2-4,many,CASSLGSVAKNIQYF,TGTGCCAGCAGTTTAGGGTCGGTCGCCAAAAACATTCAGTACTTC
TRBV6-2/TRBV6-3,-,TRBJ1-1,-,CASSYFASGQKAFF,TGTGCCAGCAGTTACTTCGCGTCGGGTCAGAAAGCTTTCTTT
TRBV29-1,TRBD1,TRBJ2-7,many,CSVDKGAGYEQYF,TGCAGCGTTGATAAGGGGGCTGGATACGAGCAGTACTTC